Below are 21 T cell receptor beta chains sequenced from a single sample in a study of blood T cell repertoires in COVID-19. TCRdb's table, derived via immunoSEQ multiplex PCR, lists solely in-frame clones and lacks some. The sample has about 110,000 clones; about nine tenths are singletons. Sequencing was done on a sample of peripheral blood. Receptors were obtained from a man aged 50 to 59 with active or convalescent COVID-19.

CDR3 protein: CASSIPGHGATNEKLFF. The CDR3 DNA follows: TGTGCCAGTAGTATCCCCGGACACGGAGCAACTAATGAAAAACTGTTTTTT. The genes are TRBV19 and TRBJ1-4; TRBD1 might be the D (5 bases). Germline V gene lookup returns CDR1 LNHDA and CDR2 SQIVND (reference sequence). The ends were cut back, 3 bases at V and 0 bases at J, with 14 bases in the middle. CDR3 length equals 17 residues.

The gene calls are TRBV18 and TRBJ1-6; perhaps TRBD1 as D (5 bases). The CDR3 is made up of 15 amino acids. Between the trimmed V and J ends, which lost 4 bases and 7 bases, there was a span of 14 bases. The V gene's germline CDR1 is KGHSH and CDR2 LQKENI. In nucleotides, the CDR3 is TGTGCCAGCTCACGCATAGACAGCCCCAATTCACCCCTCCACTTT. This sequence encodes CASSRIDSPNSPLHF.

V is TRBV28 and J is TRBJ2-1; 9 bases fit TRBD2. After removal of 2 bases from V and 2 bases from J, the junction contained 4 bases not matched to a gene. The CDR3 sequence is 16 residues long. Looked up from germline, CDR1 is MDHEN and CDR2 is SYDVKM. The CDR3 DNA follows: TGTGCCAGCAGTTTAGGTAGCGGGAGACCCTACAATGAGCAGTTCTTC. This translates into CASSLGSGRPYNEQFF.

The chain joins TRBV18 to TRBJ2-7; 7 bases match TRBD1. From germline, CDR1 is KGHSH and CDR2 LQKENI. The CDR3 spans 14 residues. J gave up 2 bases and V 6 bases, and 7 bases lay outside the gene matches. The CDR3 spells CASSHTDRTYEQYF. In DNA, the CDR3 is TGTGCCAGCTCCCATACGGACAGGACCTACGAGCAGTACTTC.

The CDR3 reads CASSEREGLYDTQYF. The CDR3 nucleotides are TGTGCCAGCAGTGAACGGGAGGGCCTATACGATACGCAGTATTTT. The chain has TRBV2 and TRBJ2-3; 8 bases are a match to TRBD2. The CDR3 totals 15 residues. The germline CDR1 and CDR2 sequences are SNHLY and FYNNEI. The trim removed 2 bases at V and 6 bases at J, leaving 7 bases unmatched. Full variable domain (remainder filled in from reference TRBV2 and TRBJ2-3): EPEVTQTPSHQVTQMGQEVILRCVPISNHLYFYWYRQILGQKVEFLVSFYNNEISEKSEIFDDQFSVERPDGSNFTLKIRSTKLEDSAMYFCASSEREGLYDTQYFGPGTRLTVL.

Here the CDR3 reads CASSPTNREEAFF. Written as DNA, the CDR3 is TGTGCCAGCTCACCGACGAACAGGGAAGAAGCTTTCTTT. This rearrangement joins TRBV18 to TRBJ1-1, with D possibly TRBD1 on 6 matching bases. Trimming took off 3 bases at V and 8 bases at J, with 13 bases between the two ends. This CDR3 is built from 13 residues. The germline CDR1 and CDR2 sequences are KGHSH and LQKENI.

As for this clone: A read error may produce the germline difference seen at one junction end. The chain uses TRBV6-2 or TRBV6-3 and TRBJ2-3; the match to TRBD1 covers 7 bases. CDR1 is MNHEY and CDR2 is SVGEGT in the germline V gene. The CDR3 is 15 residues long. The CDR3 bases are TGTGCCAGCAGCTACTGGGCAGGGGGTGCGGATACGCAGTATTTT. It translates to CASSYWAGGADTQYF.

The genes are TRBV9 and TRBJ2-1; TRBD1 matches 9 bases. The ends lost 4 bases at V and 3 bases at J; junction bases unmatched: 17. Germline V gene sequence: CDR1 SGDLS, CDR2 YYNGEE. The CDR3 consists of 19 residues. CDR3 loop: CASSTPGQGMVPVYNEQFF. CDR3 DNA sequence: TGTGCCAGCAGCACTCCGGGACAGGGAATGGTTCCGGTCTACAATGAGCAGTTCTTC.

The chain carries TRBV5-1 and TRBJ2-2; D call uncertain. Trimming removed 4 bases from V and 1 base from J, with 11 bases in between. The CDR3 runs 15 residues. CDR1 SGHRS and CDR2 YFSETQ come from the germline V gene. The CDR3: CASSPTTGNTGELFF. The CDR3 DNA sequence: TGCGCCAGCAGCCCTACGACGGGGAACACCGGGGAGCTGTTTTTT.

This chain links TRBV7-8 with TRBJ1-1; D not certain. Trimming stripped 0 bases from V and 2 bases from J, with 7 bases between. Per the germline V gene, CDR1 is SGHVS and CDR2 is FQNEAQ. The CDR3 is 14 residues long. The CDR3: CASSLASVNTEAFF. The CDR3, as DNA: TGTGCCAGCAGCTTAGCGTCGGTAAACACTGAAGCTTTCTTT. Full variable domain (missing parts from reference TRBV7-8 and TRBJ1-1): GAGVSQSPRYKVAKRGQDVALRCDPISGHVSLFWYQQALGQGPEFLTYFQNEAQLDKSGLPSDRFFAERPEGSVSTLKIQRTQQEDSAVYLCASSLASVNTEAFFGQGTRLTVV.

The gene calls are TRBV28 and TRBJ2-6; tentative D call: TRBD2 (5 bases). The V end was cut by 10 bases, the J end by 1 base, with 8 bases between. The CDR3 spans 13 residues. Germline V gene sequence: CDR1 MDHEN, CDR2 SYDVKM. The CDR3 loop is CATWTSGANVLTF. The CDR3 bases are TGTGCCACCTGGACTTCTGGGGCCAACGTCCTGACTTTC.

The CDR3 is CAWSVPVFRGYQPQHF. CDR3 in DNA: TGTGCCTGGAGTGTACCGGTGTTCAGGGGATATCAGCCCCAGCATTTT. The V and J genes are TRBV30 and TRBJ1-5, with a weak D call TRBD1 (6 bases). The CDR3 runs to 16 residues. Trimming cost V 0 bases and J 5 bases, with 17 bases left between them. Germline CDR1 GTSNPN, CDR2 SVGIG (reference sequence).

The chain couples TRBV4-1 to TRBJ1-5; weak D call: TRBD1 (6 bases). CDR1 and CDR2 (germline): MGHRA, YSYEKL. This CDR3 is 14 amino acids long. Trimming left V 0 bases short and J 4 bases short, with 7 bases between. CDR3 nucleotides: TGCGCCAGCAGCCAAGACCAGGGGAATCAGCCCCAGCATTTT. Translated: CASSQDQGNQPQHF.

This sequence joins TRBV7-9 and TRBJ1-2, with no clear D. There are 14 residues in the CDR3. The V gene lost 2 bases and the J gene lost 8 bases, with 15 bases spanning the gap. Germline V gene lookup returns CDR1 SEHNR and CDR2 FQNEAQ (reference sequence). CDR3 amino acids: CASSLTSRSEGYTF. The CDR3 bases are TGTGCCAGCAGCTTAACCTCACGGTCTGAGGGCTACACCTTC.

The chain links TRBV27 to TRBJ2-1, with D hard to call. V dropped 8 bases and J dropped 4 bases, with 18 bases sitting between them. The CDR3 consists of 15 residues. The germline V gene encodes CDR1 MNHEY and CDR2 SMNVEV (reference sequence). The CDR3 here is CASADSHPIYNEQFF. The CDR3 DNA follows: TGTGCCAGCGCGGATTCACATCCAATATACAATGAGCAGTTCTTC.

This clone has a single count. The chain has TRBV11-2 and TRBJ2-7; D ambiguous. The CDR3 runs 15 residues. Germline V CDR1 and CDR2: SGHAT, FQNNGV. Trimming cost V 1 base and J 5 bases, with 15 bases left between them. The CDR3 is CASSLGGRPSNEQYF. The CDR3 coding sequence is TGTGCCAGCAGCTTAGGTGGGCGCCCCTCGAACGAGCAGTACTTC.

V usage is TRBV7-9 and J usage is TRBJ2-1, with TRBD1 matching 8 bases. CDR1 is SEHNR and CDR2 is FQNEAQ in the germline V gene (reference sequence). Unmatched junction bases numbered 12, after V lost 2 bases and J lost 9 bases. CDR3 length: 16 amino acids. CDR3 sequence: CASSLRSRGLFGEQFF. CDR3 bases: TGTGCCAGCAGCTTACGAAGCAGGGGGCTTTTTGGTGAGCAGTTCTTC.

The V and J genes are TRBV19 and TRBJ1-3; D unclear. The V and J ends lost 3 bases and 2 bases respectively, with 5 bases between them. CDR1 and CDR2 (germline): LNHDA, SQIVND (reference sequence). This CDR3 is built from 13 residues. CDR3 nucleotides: TGTGCCAGTAGTATGAGAGCTGGAAACACCATATATTTT. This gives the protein CASSMRAGNTIYF.

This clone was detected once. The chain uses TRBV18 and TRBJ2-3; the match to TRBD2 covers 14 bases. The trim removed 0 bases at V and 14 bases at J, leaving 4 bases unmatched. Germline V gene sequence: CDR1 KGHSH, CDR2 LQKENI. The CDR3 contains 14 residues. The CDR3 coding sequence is TGTGCCAGCTCACCACCGGGACTAGCGGGAGAGGGGTATTTT. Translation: CASSPPGLAGEGYF. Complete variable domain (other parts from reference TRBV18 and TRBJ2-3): NAGVMQNPRHLVRRRGQEARLRCSPMKGHSHVYWYRQLPEEGLKFMVYLQKENIIDESGMPKERFSAEFPKEGPSILRIQQVVRGDSAAYFCASSPPGLAGEGYFGPGTRLTVL.

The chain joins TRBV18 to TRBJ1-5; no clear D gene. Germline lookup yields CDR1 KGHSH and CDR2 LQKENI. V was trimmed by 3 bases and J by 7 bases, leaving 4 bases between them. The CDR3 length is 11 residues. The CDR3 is CASSPAQPQHF. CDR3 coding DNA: TGTGCCAGCTCACCGGCCCAGCCCCAGCATTTT.

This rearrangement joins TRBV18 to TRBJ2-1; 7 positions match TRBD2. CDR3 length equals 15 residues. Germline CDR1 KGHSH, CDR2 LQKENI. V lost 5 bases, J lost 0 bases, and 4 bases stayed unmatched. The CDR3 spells CASSVGGSSYNEQFF. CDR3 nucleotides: TGTGCCAGCTCAGTAGGCGGGAGCTCCTACAATGAGCAGTTCTTC.